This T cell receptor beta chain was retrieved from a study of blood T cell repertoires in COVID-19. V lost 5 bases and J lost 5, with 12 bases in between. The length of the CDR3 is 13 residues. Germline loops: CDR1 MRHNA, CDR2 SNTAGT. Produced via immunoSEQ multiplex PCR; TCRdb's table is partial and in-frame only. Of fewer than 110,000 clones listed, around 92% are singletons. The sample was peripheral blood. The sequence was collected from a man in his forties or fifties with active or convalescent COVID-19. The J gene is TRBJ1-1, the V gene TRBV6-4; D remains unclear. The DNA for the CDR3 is TGTGCCAGCAGTACCGGACGAGGGACTGAAGCTTTCTTT. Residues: CASSTGRGTEAFF.